These T cell receptor beta chains were read from a single sample in a study of response to subunit inactivated influenza vaccine. One entry per CDR3 protein results from TCRdb running MiXCR on the RT-PCR reads. In the table there are about 500,000 distinct CDR3 sequences, 7.2% of which are singletons. Sequenced material: PBMCs from blood, taken roughly 24 months after vaccination. The receptors here all came from a man in his fifties or sixties who received an inactivated influenza vaccine. CDR3s leave out the opening cysteine and the closing phenylalanine or tryptophan. A D gene is named only where the DNA matches it firmly.

J	D	V	CDR3
TRBJ2-3	TRBD1	TRBV5-1	ASSFGTGGTDTQY
TRBJ2-1	NA	TRBV20-1	SARVLVGPYNEQF
TRBJ1-4	NA	TRBV4-3	ASSRNGGQANEKLF
TRBJ2-4	TRBD1	TRBV7-2	ASSLGQGSIQY
TRBJ2-7	NA	TRBV7-8	ASSQDRPTYEQY
TRBJ1-2	TRBD1	TRBV15	ATSSEGAHYGYT
TRBJ2-3	TRBD2	TRBV20-1	SARSGSRDTQY
TRBJ2-2	NA	TRBV18	ASSRPLRQNTGELF
TRBJ2-7	TRBD1	TRBV25-1	ASSDVRRAGGYEQY
TRBJ2-5	TRBD2	TRBV10-3	AIRIGGGAASETQY
TRBJ1-1	TRBD1	TRBV7-9	ATGQGAMNTEAF
TRBJ2-7	TRBD1	TRBV19	ASSILDRGAYEQY
TRBJ1-5	NA	TRBV2	ARGIGNQPQH
TRBJ2-7	TRBD2	TRBV7-6	ATYSGRCYEQY
TRBJ1-1	NA	TRBV27	ASSLSGFGDTEAF
TRBJ1-4	NA	TRBV15	ATSSRPGWNEKLF
TRBJ2-1	TRBD2	TRBV20-1	SANQGLAGSRGSYNEQF
TRBJ2-3	TRBD2	TRBV5-4	ASREAGGITDTQY
TRBJ1-1	NA	TRBV12-3/TRBV12-4	ASRIGGDTEAF
TRBJ1-4	NA	TRBV4-3	ASSQDRYIAVGEKLF
TRBJ2-1	NA	TRBV6-2/TRBV6-3	ASRPLEGPRNEQF
TRBJ2-7	NA	TRBV9	ASGAGQPRYEQY
TRBJ2-3	NA	TRBV28	ASSSQLYPTDTQY
TRBJ1-5	NA	TRBV19	ASSLQGLDQPQH
TRBJ1-6	NA	TRBV14	ASSQEARNSPLH
TRBJ2-7	TRBD1	TRBV11-3	ASSFPNRGWHEQY
TRBJ2-1	NA	TRBV15	ATSREVINEQF
TRBJ2-7	NA	TRBV7-9	ASSLAGVSSYEQY
TRBJ2-1	TRBD1	TRBV4-3	ASSPGTQGGDEQF
TRBJ2-7	TRBD2	TRBV20-1	SARYSGGRRGEQY
TRBJ2-5	TRBD2	TRBV10-2	ASSEVTSGEGTQY
TRBJ2-3	NA	TRBV6-1	ASRRSDQGDTQY